This T cell receptor beta chain is drawn from a study of cytomegalovirus exposure and HLA in healthy donors. Broader study findings: Across donors, presence/absence analyses took sequencing depth to be roughly uniform.

The PCR ran on 60 Vbeta and 13 Jbeta primers. Sequencing used immunoSEQ multiplex PCR; TCRdb keeps in-frame clones, though not all of them. Of more than 85,000 clones in the sample, around four fifths were seen once. A word on this clone: Its antigen is not identified.

The CDR3 extends over 14 amino acids. CDR1 LNHDA and CDR2 SQIVND come from the germline V gene (reference sequence). V lost 3 bases to trimming and J lost 0 bases, with 5 bases between them. The TCR was taken from a man under 40 in good health and CMV-seronegative. The specimen sequenced was PBMCs. V usage is TRBV19 and J usage is TRBJ2-2; no clear D. CDR3 region: CASSIGSNTGELFF. The CDR3 DNA reads TGTGCCAGTAGTATCGGGTCGAACACCGGGGAGCTGTTTTTT.